One sample yielded the 13 T cell receptor beta chains listed below, sequenced in a study of metastatic and nonmetastatic thyroid tumors. Thyroid surgery was performed in patients who had received no treatment beforehand. With MiXCR, TCRdb reprocessed the PCR reads. The table shows roughly 19,000 clones, with 35% to 40% occurring only once. Sequences were obtained from tumor tissue. The source of these receptors is a female donor with papillary thyroid cancer or a benign thyroid nodule (not recorded which). Some clones in this sample may be carry-over from other donors' samples.

The chain is built from TRBV11-2 and TRBJ1-1, with D unresolved. Germline V lookup: CDR1 SGHAT, CDR2 FQNNGV. CDR3 length: 13 amino acids. V lost 3 bases and J 3 bases, leaving 8 bases between the germline ends. The CDR3 loop reads CASSFLWDTEAFF. CDR3 bases: TGTGCCAGCAGCTTCCTCTGGGACACTGAAGCTTTCTTT.

V usage is TRBV28 and J usage is TRBJ2-2; a possible D gene is TRBD2 (6 bases). The V gene lost 11 bases and the J gene lost 1 base, with 17 bases spanning the gap. CDR1 is MDHEN and CDR2 is SYDVKM in the germline V gene. This CDR3 is 15 amino acids long. CDR3 DNA sequence: TGTGCCGGGAATTGGGGAGGAAAGAACACCGGGGAGCTGTTTTTT. It codes for CAGNWGGKNTGELFF.

The chain recombines TRBV7-2 with TRBJ2-3; no definite D call. Germline CDR1 SGHTA, CDR2 FQGNSA. V was trimmed by 2 bases and J by 7 bases, leaving 7 bases between them. The CDR3 covers 12 residues. CDR3 DNA: TGTGCCAGCAGCTTATACATGAATACGCAGTATTTT. It is translated as CASSLYMNTQYF.

This clone was seen a handful of times. The CDR3, as DNA: TGTGCCAGCAACAATGGGGGTAATCAGCATTTT. Translation: CASNNGGNQHF. This chain joins TRBV12-3 or TRBV12-4 and TRBJ1-5; D perhaps matches TRBD1 (5 bases). The CDR3 is 11 amino acids. V lost 7 bases and J lost 13, with 14 bases in between.

This clone occurred a few times. It may be a read error: a sequence one base away is much more abundant. V gene TRBV6-1 combines with J gene TRBJ2-7; D call uncertain. Deletions cut 5 bases from V and 6 bases from J, with 14 bases between. CDR1 and CDR2 from the germline V gene are MNHNS and SASEGT. CDR3 length: 13 amino acids. The CDR3 nucleotides read TGTGCCAGCAGTTTGGGCCGATCGGGCGAGCAGTACTTC. Translation: CASSLGRSGEQYF.

The V call is TRBV28, the J call TRBJ2-7, with a tentative D call TRBD1 (6 bases). Germline-derived CDR1 and CDR2 are MDHEN and SYDVKM. The CDR3 has 14 residues. The V end lost 5 bases, the J end lost 2 bases, and 13 bases lay between the germline ends. The DNA for the CDR3 is TGTGCCAGCAGTCAGGGGTTTAAAGCCTACGAGCAGTACTTC. It translates to CASSQGFKAYEQYF.

As concerns this clone: A read error may be the cause here, since a much bigger clone is one base away. This CDR3 fails to terminate in the conserved phenylalanine or tryptophan, so it likely reflects a read error. The chain links TRBV12-3 or TRBV12-4 to TRBJ1-2; maybe TRBD1 (5 bases). The V gene lost 6 bases and the J gene lost 7 bases, with 9 bases spanning the gap. The CDR3 has 11 residues. The CDR3 loop is CASSKGTGYTI. CDR3 nucleotides: TGTGCCAGCAGCAAGGGGACTGGCTACACCATC.

This clone appeared a few times. CDR3 nucleotide sequence: TGTGCCAGCAGTTTCTACGGGTTCCAAGAGACCCAGTACTTC. Translation: CASSFYGFQETQYF. The chain uses TRBV6-2 or TRBV6-3 and TRBJ2-5; D gene uncertain. The germline CDR1 and CDR2 sequences are MNHEY and SVGEGT. The CDR3 is made up of 14 amino acids. Between the trimmed V and J ends, which lost 4 bases and 1 base, there was a span of 10 bases.

Only a few counts were recorded for this clone. The rearrangement links TRBV6-5 to TRBJ1-5; 7 bases line up with TRBD1. Germline V gene sequence: CDR1 MNHEY, CDR2 SVGAGI. The CDR3 spans 15 residues. V shed 2 bases and J 1 base; nucleotides not matched to a gene: 2. The DNA of the CDR3 is TGTGCCAGCAGTTACGGGACAGCCAGCAATCAGCCCCAGCATTTT. This gives the protein CASSYGTASNQPQHF.

This clone appeared a few times. The chain links TRBV28 to TRBJ1-3; TRBD1 is a possible D gene (6 bases). CDR3 length: 18 residues. Looked up from germline, CDR1 is MDHEN and CDR2 is SYDVKM. V lost 2 bases and J lost 1, with 18 bases in between. This chain's CDR3 is CASSLEFIAGASGNTIYF. The DNA of the CDR3 is TGTGCCAGCAGTTTAGAATTTATTGCAGGGGCGTCTGGAAACACCATATATTTT. The complete variable domain, with remaining parts taken from reference TRBV28 and TRBJ1-3, reads DVKVTQSSRYLVKRTGEKVFLECVQDMDHENMFWYRQDPGLGLRLIYFSYDVKMKEKGDIPEGYSVSREKKERFSLILESASTNQTSMYLCASSLEFIAGASGNTIYFGEGSWLTVV.

The gene calls are TRBV25-1 and TRBJ2-7; 11 nucleotides align to TRBD2. Germline V lookup: CDR1 MGHDK, CDR2 SYGVNS. The trim removed 2 bases at V and 2 bases at J, leaving 14 bases unmatched. The CDR3 spans 19 residues. The CDR3 sequence: CASSELAGGTRRAAYEQYF. The CDR3 coding sequence is TGTGCCAGCAGTGAACTAGCGGGAGGCACCCGACGCGCAGCCTACGAGCAGTACTTC.

In its sample, this clone was seen a few times. The chain has TRBV5-1 and TRBJ1-2, with D unclear. V dropped 4 bases and J dropped 5 bases, with 12 bases sitting between them. The germline gives CDR1 SGHRS, CDR2 YFSETQ. The CDR3 totals 13 residues. CDR3 nucleotides: TGCGCCAGCAGCACCGGAGCCTCATATGGCTACACCTTC. Translation: CASSTGASYGYTF.

This clone showed up just a few times. The chain has TRBV28 and TRBJ2-5; no firm D call. This CDR3 region has 12 residues. Looked up from germline, CDR1 is MDHEN and CDR2 is SYDVKM. The V and J ends lost 1 base and 5 bases respectively, with 5 bases between them. CDR3: CASSLYGETQYF. CDR3 coding DNA: TGTGCCAGCAGTTTATATGGGGAGACCCAGTACTTC.